The 4 T cell receptor beta chains below were found in one sample sequenced in a study of blood T cell repertoires in COVID-19. Sequencing used immunoSEQ multiplex PCR; TCRdb keeps in-frame clones, though not all of them. This sample has around 140,000 clones, with about four fifths found just once. Sequencing used peripheral blood. The receptors shown here come from an elderly woman with acute or convalescent COVID-19.

This chain uses TRBV6-5 with TRBJ1-5; D uncertain. The CDR3 has 12 residues. The V end was cut by 5 bases, the J end by 11 bases, with 13 bases between. Per germline, CDR1 MNHEY and CDR2 SVGAGI. The CDR3 loop reads CASSPRSFSQHF. The CDR3, as DNA: TGTGCCAGCAGTCCCCGTTCCTTTTCCCAGCATTTT.

The chain carries TRBV2 and TRBJ1-3; D is unclear. Germline V gene sequence: CDR1 SNHLY, CDR2 FYNNEI. The CDR3 consists of 15 residues. The V and J ends lost 3 bases and 0 bases respectively, with 9 bases between them. The CDR3 region has the DNA TGTGCCAGCAGTGAGAACTGGAGCTCTGGAAACACCATATATTTT. It codes for CASSENWSSGNTIYF.

CDR3 nucleotides: TGTGCCAGCAGCCTCAGACTAGCGGGGGGGACCCAAGAGACCCAGTACTTC. It encodes CASSLRLAGGTQETQYF. This sequence joins TRBV3-1 (or the pseudogene TRBV3-2) and TRBJ2-5; 14 bases map to TRBD2. Germline CDR1 reads LGHDT; CDR2 reads YNNKEL (reference sequence). The junction had 5 bases not matched to a gene; V was cut back by 4 bases and J by 1 base. CDR3 length: 17 amino acids.

V and J are TRBV7-2 and TRBJ2-1; 7 bases are shared with TRBD2. From germline, CDR1 is SGHTA and CDR2 FQGNSA. This CDR3 is built from 17 residues. The ends lost 1 base at V and 2 bases at J; junction bases unmatched: 8. The CDR3 DNA is TGTGCCAGCAGCTTAGAAGGAGCGGGACCCCCCTACAATGAGCAGTTCTTC. It yields the protein CASSLEGAGPPYNEQFF.